One sample yielded the 28 T cell receptor beta chains listed below, sequenced in a study of radiotherapy plus CTLA-4 blockade in lung cancer. The repertoire was sequenced with immunoSEQ multiplex PCR; TCRdb's copy has only in-frame clones and lacks some. This sample yields approximately 25,000 clones, of which about three quarters are seen a single time; around 3.5% belongs to the top ten. The sample was peripheral blood, taken from a patient treated with radiotherapy plus ipilimumab. The receptors derive from a human donor with non-small cell lung cancer who had stable disease on radiotherapy plus ipilimumab.

This chain links TRBV6-1 with TRBJ2-5; tentative D call: TRBD2 (5 bases). The CDR3 spans 15 residues. Trimming left V 1 base short and J 1 base short, with 10 bases between. Germline lookup yields CDR1 MNHNS and CDR2 SASEGT. CDR3: CASSEVPGIQETQYF. In DNA form, the CDR3 reads TGTGCCAGCAGTGAAGTTCCGGGAATCCAAGAGACCCAGTACTTC.

J is TRBJ1-4 and V is TRBV6-1; 7 bases line up with TRBD1. Germline V gene data show CDR1 as MNHNS and CDR2 as SASEGT. The V gene end was trimmed by 7 bases and the J gene end by 6 bases; junction bases not matched to a gene: 5. The length of the CDR3 is 13 residues. The CDR3 loop reads CASNRDRDEKLFF. In DNA form, the CDR3 reads TGTGCCAGCAACCGTGACAGGGATGAAAAACTGTTTTTT.

The chain links TRBV29-1 to TRBJ2-7; 12 positions match TRBD1. This CDR3 has 16 residues. Germline loops: CDR1 SQVTM, CDR2 ANQGSEA. The V segment lost 4 bases and the J segment 4 bases; nucleotides outside the gene matches: 11. The CDR3 nucleotides read TGCAGCGTTGGATGGGGGACAGGGGGCGGCCCGTACGAGCAGTACTTC. Translated, it gives CSVGWGTGGGPYEQYF.

This chain uses TRBV28 with TRBJ2-1; D is perhaps TRBD2 (6 bases). CDR1 is MDHEN and CDR2 is SYDVKM in the germline V gene. CDR3 length: 15 residues. Between the trimmed V and J ends, which lost 6 bases and 6 bases, there was a span of 18 bases. The CDR3 nucleotides read TGTGCCAGCAGCCCACCGGGAGATTTGTCCAATGAGCAGTTCTTC. It encodes CASSPPGDLSNEQFF.

The DNA for the CDR3 is TGTGCCAGCACCCTCACCCAGGGCCCGATACTGAACACTGAAGCTTTCTTT. Protein: CASTLTQGPILNTEAFF. The chain is built from TRBV28 and TRBJ1-1; maybe TRBD1 (5 bases). V was trimmed by 7 bases and J by 0 bases, leaving 21 bases between them. Germline values: CDR1 MDHEN, CDR2 SYDVKM. The CDR3 sequence is 17 residues long.

The J gene is TRBJ2-3, the V gene TRBV19; the match to TRBD2 covers 9 bases. This CDR3 contains 15 residues. V dropped 1 base and J dropped 4; count of bases not matched to a gene: 3. In germline, CDR1 is LNHDA, CDR2 SQIVND (reference sequence). As DNA, the CDR3 is TGTGCCAGTAGTATAGCCCTAGCGGGACCAGATACGCAGTATTTT. It translates to CASSIALAGPDTQYF. The variable domain in full, completed from reference TRBV19 and TRBJ2-3, reads DGGITQSPKYLFRKEGQNVTLSCEQNLNHDAMYWYRQDPGQGLRLIYYSQIVNDFQKGDIAEGYSVSREKKESFPLTVTSAQKNPTAFYLCASSIALAGPDTQYFGPGTRLTVL.

This rearrangement joins TRBV2 to TRBJ2-3; D gene uncertain. The CDR3 consists of 14 residues. Trimming cost V 5 bases and J 2 bases, with 11 bases left between them. Germline V lookup: CDR1 SNHLY, CDR2 FYNNEI. The CDR3 is CASSYLSDTDTQYF. DNA for the CDR3: TGTGCCAGCAGTTACCTTTCCGACACAGATACGCAGTATTTT.

This chain connects TRBV6-4 to TRBJ1-4, with 10 bases that match TRBD1. Germline lookup yields CDR1 MRHNA and CDR2 SNTAGT. Trimming at V came to 5 bases and at J to 7 bases, leaving 7 bases not matched to a gene. CDR3 size: 15 residues. CDR3 bases: TGTGCCAGCAGTCGAACTCGGACAGGGGGTGAAAAACTGTTTTTT. It codes for CASSRTRTGGEKLFF.

The rearrangement joins TRBV4-2 to TRBJ2-3, with D possibly matching TRBD1 (6 bases). Per the germline V gene, CDR1 is LGHNA and CDR2 is YNFKEQ. The CDR3 extends over 19 amino acids. V lost 4 bases and J lost 0, with 23 bases in between. CDR3 sequence (DNA): TGTGCCAGCAGCCCTCAGGAGACAGGAGGATCCCTTAGCACAGATACGCAGTATTTT. Translation: CASSPQETGGSLSTDTQYF.

The chain links TRBV30 to TRBJ1-1, with D unclear. The germline V and J ends were trimmed by 1 base and 4 bases, with 10 bases remaining between them. CDR1 and CDR2 from the germline V gene are GTSNPN and SVGIG (reference sequence). The CDR3 covers 13 residues. The CDR3 spells CAWSEGSATEAFF. The DNA of the CDR3 is TGTGCCTGGAGTGAGGGATCGGCCACTGAAGCTTTCTTT.

This clone was counted once. The CDR3 spells CASSTRQGGGYNEQFF. The CDR3 nucleotides read TGTGCCAGCAGCACCCGACAGGGTGGAGGGTACAATGAGCAGTTCTTC. The chain links TRBV7-2 to TRBJ2-1; tentative D call: TRBD1 (7 bases). The V gene lost 5 bases and the J gene lost 4 bases, with 18 bases spanning the gap. CDR1 is SGHTA and CDR2 is FQGNSA in the germline V gene. This CDR3 is built from 16 residues.

On this clone itself: Compared with germline, one end of the junction differs, possibly owing to a read error. V gene TRBV7-9 combines with J gene TRBJ2-6; D might be TRBD1 or TRBD2, each matching 5 bases. The CDR3 has 18 amino acids. The germline V gene encodes CDR1 SEHNR and CDR2 FQNEAQ (reference sequence). CDR3 loop: CASSFPGRRVSGANVLIF. The CDR3 nucleotides are TGTGCCAGCAGCTTCCCGGGACGGCGAGTCTCTGGGGCCAACGTCCTGATTTTC.

The CDR3 sequence is CASSQDRTGSSTDTQYF. The DNA of the CDR3 is TGTGCCAGCAGCCAAGATCGGACGGGTAGCAGCACAGATACGCAGTATTTT. The chain uses TRBV4-2 and TRBJ2-3; no reliable D call. Germline V gene sequence: CDR1 LGHNA, CDR2 YNFKEQ. Trimming left V 0 bases short and J 0 bases short, with 13 bases between. This CDR3 is 17 amino acids long.

This clone was counted only a few times. This chain connects TRBV4-3 to TRBJ1-1; possible D gene TRBD1, 6 bases. The CDR3 length is 16 residues. CDR1 and CDR2 (germline): LGHNA, YSLEER. V gave up 4 bases and J gave up 3 bases, with 18 bases separating them. DNA for the CDR3: TGCGCCAGCAGCCGAAGGGGGGGGGATAAAGACACTGAAGCTTTCTTT. It encodes CASSRRGGDKDTEAFF.

This CDR3 is CASSQFGGPANKTQYF. The DNA of the CDR3 is TGCGCCAGCAGCCAATTCGGTGGCCCAGCCAACAAGACCCAGTACTTC. The V and J genes are TRBV4-1 and TRBJ2-5; D is ambiguous. The germline V gene has CDR1 MGHRA and CDR2 YSYEKL. The CDR3 covers 16 residues. With 2 bases removed from V and 6 bases from J, the gap between germline ends came to 19 bases.

For this clone: Other DNA sequences in this specimen translate into the identical CDR3. This chain uses TRBV6-6 with TRBJ2-7; D might be TRBD2 (6 bases). Germline loops: CDR1 MNHNY, CDR2 SVGAGI (reference sequence). CDR3 size: 12 residues. V was cut by 5 bases and J by 2 bases, with 7 bases left in between. CDR3 bases: TGTGCCAGCAGTGGGGGGACCTACGAGCAGTACTTC. Amino acids: CASSGGTYEQYF.

Here the CDR3 reads CASSQSSAGGKETQYF. DNA for the CDR3: TGTGCCAGCAGCCAATCATCGGCGGGGGGAAAAGAGACCCAGTACTTC. V usage is TRBV4-2 and J usage is TRBJ2-5; 8 bases fit TRBD2. Germline values: CDR1 LGHNA, CDR2 YNFKEQ. After removal of 2 bases from V and 3 bases from J, the junction contained 8 bases not matched to a gene. The CDR3 is 16 residues long.

The V gene is TRBV5-1, the J gene TRBJ2-3, with no clear D. Germline-derived CDR1 and CDR2 are SGHRS and YFSETQ. Trimming pared 4 bases from V and 5 bases from J, leaving 11 bases between. This CDR3 spans 13 amino acids. The CDR3 bases are TGCGCCAGCAGCCCTACATGGGGAGATACGCAGTATTTT. Protein sequence: CASSPTWGDTQYF.

This clone was seen more than once but under ten times. The V and J genes are TRBV19 and TRBJ1-2; 8 positions agree with TRBD1. V shed 3 bases and J 0 bases; nucleotides not matched to a gene: 3. The germline V gene encodes CDR1 LNHDA and CDR2 SQIVND (reference sequence). This CDR3 region has 15 residues. The CDR3 nucleotides are TGTGCCAGTAGTATCCAGGGGGCTACTAACTATGGCTACACCTTC. As protein: CASSIQGATNYGYTF. Full variable domain (remainder filled in from reference TRBV19 and TRBJ1-2): DGGITQSPKYLFRKEGQNVTLSCEQNLNHDAMYWYRQDPGQGLRLIYYSQIVNDFQKGDIAEGYSVSREKKESFPLTVTSAQKNPTAFYLCASSIQGATNYGYTFGSGTRLTVV.

The chain recombines TRBV7-6 with TRBJ2-7, with D hard to call. CDR3 size: 12 residues. The germline CDR1 and CDR2 sequences are SGHVS and FNYEAQ. V lost 8 bases and J 2 bases, leaving 10 bases between the germline ends. The CDR3 spells CASGASTYEQYF. Written as DNA, the CDR3 is TGTGCCAGCGGTGCCAGTACCTACGAGCAGTACTTC.

The chain links TRBV6-6 to TRBJ1-6, with D perhaps matching TRBD1 (5 bases). The CDR3 is 15 amino acids. The germline V gene has CDR1 MNHNY and CDR2 SVGAGI (reference sequence). V lost 6 bases to trimming and J lost 5 bases, with 14 bases between them. The chain's CDR3 is CASRAGLGDNSPLHF. CDR3 sequence (DNA): TGTGCCAGCAGAGCAGGGTTAGGGGATAATTCACCCCTCCACTTT.

The genes are TRBV18 and TRBJ2-7, with D perhaps TRBD1 (7 bases). Germline V gives CDR1 KGHSH, CDR2 LQKENI. Trimming left V 6 bases short and J 5 bases short, with 17 bases between. This CDR3 region has 14 residues. This CDR3 is CASSRSRGVDEQYF. The CDR3 nucleotides read TGTGCCAGCTCCCGCAGCAGGGGGGTTGACGAGCAGTACTTC.

The count of this clone is one. This sequence joins TRBV4-2 and TRBJ1-1, with 8 bases lining up with TRBD1. The length of the CDR3 is 19 residues. Looked up from germline, CDR1 is LGHNA and CDR2 is YNFKEQ. Trimming at V came to 1 base and at J to 1 base, leaving 14 bases not matched to a gene. Here the CDR3 reads CASSQGWGQGARGNTEAFF. The CDR3 DNA is TGTGCCAGCAGCCAAGGTTGGGGGCAGGGGGCTCGAGGGAACACTGAAGCTTTCTTT.

This clone was seen once. The gene calls are TRBV27 and TRBJ2-7, with 15 positions matching TRBD2. Germline V lookup: CDR1 MNHEY, CDR2 SMNVEV (reference sequence). V lost 4 bases to trimming and J lost 0 bases; unmatched junction nucleotides: 7. The CDR3 has 18 amino acids. The CDR3 region has the DNA TGTGCCAGCAGTTCACCGGGACTAGCGGGAGGCCGCTCCTACGAGCAGTACTTC. Residues: CASSSPGLAGGRSYEQYF.

The chain links TRBV6-1 to TRBJ2-2, with no clear D. Germline values: CDR1 MNHNS, CDR2 SASEGT. V was shortened by 6 bases and J by 7 bases, with 18 bases between the two germline ends. The CDR3 is 15 residues long. CDR3 sequence reads: CASRAGLGSGGELFF. As DNA, the CDR3 is TGTGCCAGCAGGGCTGGTTTGGGTTCAGGCGGGGAGCTGTTTTTT.

This clone was seen a single time. The CDR3 reads CASSRDDRGPNEQYF. Written as DNA, the CDR3 is TGCGCCAGCAGCAGGGACGACAGGGGCCCCAACGAGCAGTACTTC. The chain is built from TRBV5-1 and TRBJ2-7; 8 nucleotides match TRBD1. The V and J ends lost 4 bases and 5 bases, in that order; junction bases with no gene match: 11. The germline V gene encodes CDR1 SGHRS and CDR2 YFSETQ. CDR3 length: 15 residues.

This clone appeared a single time. This rearrangement joins TRBV28 to TRBJ1-1; D ambiguous. The CDR3 sequence is 12 residues long. V lost 6 bases, J lost 6 bases, and 11 bases lay in between. Germline V gene data show CDR1 as MDHEN and CDR2 as SYDVKM. This chain's CDR3 is CASRPRMAEAFF. CDR3 sequence (DNA): TGTGCCAGCAGGCCCAGGATGGCTGAAGCTTTCTTT.

This clone has only a few counts. This chain links TRBV2 with TRBJ2-5; D might be TRBD2 (6 bases). V lost 7 bases and J 5 bases, leaving 11 bases between the germline ends. This CDR3 is built from 12 residues. Per the germline V gene, CDR1 is SNHLY and CDR2 is FYNNEI. CDR3 nucleotide sequence: TGTGCCAGCAAGTGGCTAGCGGAGACCCAGTACTTC. Encoded protein: CASKWLAETQYF.